This T cell receptor (beta chain) came from a study of blood T cell repertoires in COVID-19. Study details: From T cells, B-cell-depleted T cells, or PBMCs came the material, which was cDNA or gDNA.

CDR1 MNHNY and CDR2 SVGAGI come from the germline V gene (reference sequence). The V segment lost 6 bases and the J segment 3 bases; nucleotides outside the gene matches: 8. The CDR3 loop spans 14 amino acids. TCRdb's copy holds only in-frame clones and misses some; the assay was immunoSEQ multiplex PCR. The sample records 50,000 to 70,000 clones, about 87% being singletons. The receptor comes from a man in his sixties with active or convalescent COVID-19. The rearrangement links TRBV6-6 to TRBJ2-7; 7 bases line up with TRBD1. The sequenced sample was peripheral blood. CDR3 in DNA: TGTGCCAGCAGAAAACGGGACAGCGACTACGAGCAGTACTTC. This sequence encodes CASRKRDSDYEQYF.